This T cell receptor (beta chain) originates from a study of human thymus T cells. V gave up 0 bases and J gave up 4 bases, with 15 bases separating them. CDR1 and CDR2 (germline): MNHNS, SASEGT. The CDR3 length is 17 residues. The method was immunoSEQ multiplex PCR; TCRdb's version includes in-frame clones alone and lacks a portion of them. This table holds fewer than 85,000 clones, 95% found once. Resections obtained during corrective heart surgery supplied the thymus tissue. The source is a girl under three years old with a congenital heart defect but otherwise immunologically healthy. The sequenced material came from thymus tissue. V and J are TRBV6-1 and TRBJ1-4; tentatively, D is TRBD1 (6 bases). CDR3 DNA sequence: TGTGCCAGCAGTGAAGCGCGTAGGAGGGGGTTTAATGAAAAACTGTTTTTT. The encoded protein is CASSEARRRGFNEKLFF.